This T cell receptor beta chain was sequenced during a study of shared clonotypes between healthy human individuals. The protocol was immunoSEQ multiplex PCR, while the TCRdb copy is restricted to in-frame clones and leaves out a portion. The repertoire consists of a few million clones, with approximately 93% occurring once and the leading ten covering roughly 0.36%. Sequences were obtained from naive CD4+ T cells from PBMCs. Subset in this sample: CD45RA+ positively selected. The TCR comes from a man aged 18 to 35 in good health. Some clones in this sample may be carry-over from other donors' samples.

The CDR3 coding sequence is TGCGCCAGCAGCCAGGGGGCCAATGAGCAGTTCTTC. Translated, it gives CASSQGANEQFF. The chain recombines TRBV5-1 with TRBJ2-1, with 8 positions matching TRBD1. Germline assignment: CDR1 SGHRS and CDR2 YFSETQ. After removal of 4 bases from V and 6 bases from J, the junction contained 0 bases not matched to a gene. This CDR3 contains 12 residues.